These 26 T cell receptor beta chains were all obtained from the same sample, sequenced in a study of technical replicates of blood from four donors. The repertoire was sequenced with immunoSEQ multiplex PCR; TCRdb's copy has only in-frame clones and lacks some. The repertoire includes 60,000 to 85,000 clones, around 96% of them detected once, and about 0.4% sits in the top ten. The sequenced material came from T cells isolated from PBMCs. The receptors were sampled from a human donor in good health.

The gene calls are TRBV7-9 and TRBJ2-1; 12 nucleotides match TRBD2. The CDR3 has 16 residues. The germline V gene encodes CDR1 SEHNR and CDR2 FQNEAQ (reference sequence). The J segment lost 1 base and the V segment lost 6 bases, leaving 4 bases of the junction unmatched. CDR3 sequence (DNA): TGTGCCAGCAGAGCCGGGACTAGCGGGTCCTACAATGAGCAGTTCTTC. This codes for CASRAGTSGSYNEQFF.

The chain is built from TRBV28 and TRBJ2-7, with D perhaps TRBD2 (6 bases). This CDR3 is built from 12 residues. The germline CDR1 and CDR2 sequences are MDHEN and SYDVKM. The germline V and J ends were trimmed by 7 bases and 9 bases, with 16 bases remaining between them. CDR3 region: CASIQSTGGQYF. The CDR3, as DNA: TGTGCCAGCATTCAAAGTACCGGGGGGCAGTACTTC.

The genes are TRBV19 and TRBJ1-1, with 8 positions matching TRBD1. CDR1 and CDR2 from the germline V gene are LNHDA and SQIVND (reference sequence). V trimming: 6 bases; J trimming: 1 base; junction bases outside the gene matches: 4. The CDR3 has 14 residues. The CDR3 bases are TGTGCCAGTAGCAGGACAGGGCGGAACACTGAAGCTTTCTTT. Protein sequence: CASSRTGRNTEAFF.

The chain has TRBV9 and TRBJ2-7, with D perhaps TRBD2 (5 bases). V lost 2 bases, J lost 2 bases, and 14 bases lay in between. The CDR3 has 15 residues. CDR1 SGDLS and CDR2 YYNGEE come from the germline V gene. DNA of the CDR3: TGTGCCAGCAGCGTCGCCAGCGGAGGCACCTACGAGCAGTACTTC. It is translated as CASSVASGGTYEQYF.

The chain carries TRBV6-5 and TRBJ2-7; possible D gene TRBD2, 5 bases. Trimming took 2 bases from V and 11 from J, leaving 10 bases between them. The CDR3 runs 11 residues. The germline V gene has CDR1 MNHEY and CDR2 SVGAGI. For the CDR3, the DNA is TGTGCCAGCAGTTACGAACTAGTTGAGTACTTC. This gives the protein CASSYELVEYF.

The chain joins TRBV13 to TRBJ2-1, with D perhaps matching TRBD1 (5 bases). Germline CDR1 PRHDT, CDR2 FYEKMQ (reference sequence). Trimming cost V 0 bases and J 1 base, with 10 bases left between them. The CDR3 covers 16 residues. CDR3: CASSLGFRGSYNEQFF. CDR3 coding DNA: TGTGCCAGCAGCTTAGGTTTTAGGGGATCCTACAATGAGCAGTTCTTC.

This chain joins TRBV5-1 and TRBJ2-5; a possible D gene is TRBD1 (5 bases). The CDR3 contains 15 residues. Trimming pared 0 bases from V and 1 base from J, leaving 10 bases between. From germline, CDR1 is SGHRS and CDR2 YFSETQ. CDR3 sequence (DNA): TGCGCCAGCAGCTTGGAAATAGGGGTCCAAGAGACCCAGTACTTC. It yields the protein CASSLEIGVQETQYF.

The chain combines TRBV5-6 with TRBJ2-7; 10 positions match TRBD2. The ends lost 1 base at V and 3 bases at J; junction bases unmatched: 4. This CDR3 comprises 15 residues. Germline V lookup: CDR1 SGHDT, CDR2 YYEEEE. The CDR3, as DNA: TGTGCCAGCAGCTTGTATCCTAGCGGGAGCTACGAGCAGTACTTC. Translating it yields CASSLYPSGSYEQYF.

This chain connects TRBV5-1 to TRBJ1-2; 8 bases are shared with TRBD1. The CDR3 extends over 11 amino acids. In germline, CDR1 is SGHRS, CDR2 YFSETQ. The V segment lost 4 bases and the J segment 12 bases; nucleotides outside the gene matches: 5. The chain's CDR3 is CASSGQGFHTF. The CDR3 region has the DNA TGCGCCAGCAGCGGACAGGGTTTTCACACCTTC.

The V call is TRBV11-3, the J call TRBJ2-1; no reliable D call. The CDR3 has 13 amino acids. Trimming shortened V by 1 base and J by 7 bases, and 8 bases separated the two germline ends. Per germline, CDR1 SGHNT and CDR2 YENEEA. The CDR3 bases are TGTGCCAGCAGCTTAGGGTTCGGGAATGAGCAGTTCTTC. It translates to CASSLGFGNEQFF.

The chain couples TRBV6-6 to TRBJ2-1; maybe TRBD1 (6 bases). V was clipped by 4 bases and J by 2 bases, with 9 bases between them. Germline CDR1 is MNHNY and CDR2 is SVGAGI (reference sequence). The CDR3 contains 14 residues. The CDR3 DNA is TGTGCCAGCAGTTCCCAGGGGACCTACAATGAGCAGTTCTTC. Residues: CASSSQGTYNEQFF.

V gene TRBV15 combines with J gene TRBJ2-7; 8 positions agree with TRBD1. The V gene end was trimmed by 0 bases and the J gene end by 3 bases; junction bases not matched to a gene: 7. The length of the CDR3 is 16 residues. The germline gives CDR1 LNHNV, CDR2 YYDKDF (reference sequence). In DNA form, the CDR3 reads TGTGCCACCAGCAGAGAGTTTGGGACAGGAAACTACGAGCAGTACTTC. Residues: CATSREFGTGNYEQYF.

This chain connects TRBV25-1 to TRBJ2-5; D remains unclear. The V end was cut by 1 base, the J end by 5 bases, with 2 bases between. CDR1 and CDR2 from the germline V gene are MGHDK and SYGVNS. The CDR3 has 11 amino acids. CDR3 loop: CASSESETQYF. CDR3 sequence (DNA): TGTGCCAGCAGTGAATCGGAGACCCAGTACTTC.

V and J are TRBV6-5 and TRBJ2-7; 8 positions agree with TRBD2. CDR3 length equals 15 residues. Germline values: CDR1 MNHEY, CDR2 SVGAGI. With 7 bases clipped from V and 2 bases from J, the junction kept 10 bases outside the gene matches. The CDR3 region has the DNA TGTGCCAGCAAACTAAGCGGGAGACCGCCCTACGAGCAGTACTTC. It translates to CASKLSGRPPYEQYF.

The chain employs TRBV4-2 and TRBJ1-3; 7 positions match TRBD1. Germline V lookup: CDR1 LGHNA, CDR2 YNFKEQ. The CDR3 contains 13 residues. V trimming: 0 bases; J trimming: 7 bases; junction bases outside the gene matches: 0. The chain's CDR3 is CASSQDRGNTIYF. CDR3 bases: TGTGCCAGCAGCCAAGACAGGGGGAACACCATATATTTT.

V gene TRBV11-1 combines with J gene TRBJ2-5; 10 nucleotides agree with TRBD1. This CDR3 spans 14 amino acids. In germline, CDR1 is SGHAT, CDR2 FQDESV (reference sequence). V dropped 5 bases and J dropped 6; count of bases not matched to a gene: 6. The CDR3, as DNA: TGTGCCAGCAGCACGGGACAGGGGCGGCAGACCCAGTACTTC. Encoded protein: CASSTGQGRQTQYF.

This clone was observed a single time. The chain employs TRBV7-2 and TRBJ2-5; D is ambiguous. Trimming pared 4 bases from V and 7 bases from J, leaving 7 bases between. Per the germline V gene, CDR1 is SGHTA and CDR2 is FQGNSA. The length of the CDR3 is 11 residues. The CDR3 loop reads CASSSRRTQYF. The CDR3, as DNA: TGTGCCAGCAGCTCCCGGAGGACCCAGTACTTC.

The CDR3 sequence: CASRVGTSGISDEQFF. The CDR3 DNA sequence: TGTGCCAGCAGAGTTGGGACTAGCGGGATCAGCGATGAGCAGTTCTTC. This rearrangement joins TRBV11-2 to TRBJ2-1; 13 positions agree with TRBD2. The CDR3 totals 16 residues. Trimming removed 6 bases from V and 8 bases from J; junction bases left unmatched: 10. Germline loops: CDR1 SGHAT, CDR2 FQNNGV.

The J gene is TRBJ2-7, the V gene TRBV27; a possible D gene is TRBD2 (5 bases). Germline V gene sequence: CDR1 MNHEY, CDR2 SMNVEV (reference sequence). This CDR3 region has 14 residues. Trimming cost V 2 bases and J 1 base, with 9 bases left between them. Written as DNA, the CDR3 is TGTGCCAGCAGTTTACCTGGGGAGTCCTACGAGCAGTACTTC. Amino acids: CASSLPGESYEQYF.

The chain recombines TRBV7-6 with TRBJ2-1; TRBD2 agrees at 12 bases. Trimming took 4 bases from V and 7 from J; bases not matched to a gene: 5. CDR1 and CDR2 from the germline V gene are SGHVS and FNYEAQ. The CDR3 has 15 amino acids. This CDR3 reads CASSSSGLAGNEQFF. In DNA form, the CDR3 reads TGTGCCAGCAGCTCAAGCGGACTAGCGGGGAATGAGCAGTTCTTC. Complete variable domain (other parts from reference TRBV7-6 and TRBJ2-1): GAGVSQSPRYKVTKRGQDVALRCDPISGHVSLYWYRQALGQGPEFLTYFNYEAQQDKSGLPNDRFSAERPEGSISTLTIQRTEQRDSAMYRCASSSSGLAGNEQFFGPGTRLTVL.

This clone was detected only once. The V gene is TRBV28, the J gene TRBJ2-1; 12 bases match TRBD2. V gave up 8 bases and J gave up 8 bases; unmatched junction bases: 7. Germline V lookup: CDR1 MDHEN, CDR2 SYDVKM. This CDR3 contains 14 residues. CDR3 DNA sequence: TGTGCCAGCCAGACTAGCGGGAGTCCGCATGAGCAGTTCTTC. Protein: CASQTSGSPHEQFF.

CDR3 residues: CASSLRQGTDTQYF. The CDR3 nucleotides read TGCGCCAGCAGCCTTCGACAGGGAACAGATACGCAGTATTTT. The chain uses TRBV4-1 and TRBJ2-3; TRBD1 agrees at 7 bases. The germline CDR1 and CDR2 sequences are MGHRA and YSYEKL. The length of the CDR3 is 14 residues. V shed 4 bases and J 3 bases; nucleotides not matched to a gene: 4.

The chain combines TRBV4-1 with TRBJ1-1, with unresolved D. The V end was cut by 3 bases, the J end by 3 bases, with 11 bases between. The V gene's germline CDR1 is MGHRA and CDR2 YSYEKL. This CDR3 has 14 residues. CDR3 residues: CASSQITEDTEAFF. The CDR3 DNA reads as TGCGCCAGCAGCCAGATTACGGAGGACACTGAAGCTTTCTTT.

A single count supports this clone. This chain uses TRBV5-1 with TRBJ2-7; no clear D gene. This CDR3 has 11 amino acids. V lost 7 bases and J 5 bases, leaving 10 bases between the germline ends. Germline lookup yields CDR1 SGHRS and CDR2 YFSETQ. The CDR3 protein is CASSEFDEQYF. In nucleotides, the CDR3 is TGCGCCAGCTCAGAATTCGACGAGCAGTACTTC.

V is TRBV11-3 and J is TRBJ2-3; TRBD2 matches 9 bases. Germline lookup yields CDR1 SGHNT and CDR2 YENEEA. CDR3 size: 12 residues. V dropped 7 bases and J dropped 4; count of bases not matched to a gene: 0. The CDR3 loop is CASKRGADTQYF. The DNA of the CDR3 is TGTGCCAGCAAGCGGGGGGCAGATACGCAGTATTTT.

V is TRBV7-2 and J is TRBJ2-2; D may be TRBD2 (6 bases). Germline assignment: CDR1 SGHTA and CDR2 FQGNSA. This CDR3 comprises 14 residues. The germline V and J ends were trimmed by 6 bases and 1 base, with 9 bases remaining between them. CDR3 sequence reads: CASSRDLNTGELFF. Written as DNA, the CDR3 is TGTGCCAGCAGTCGGGACTTGAACACCGGGGAGCTGTTTTTT.